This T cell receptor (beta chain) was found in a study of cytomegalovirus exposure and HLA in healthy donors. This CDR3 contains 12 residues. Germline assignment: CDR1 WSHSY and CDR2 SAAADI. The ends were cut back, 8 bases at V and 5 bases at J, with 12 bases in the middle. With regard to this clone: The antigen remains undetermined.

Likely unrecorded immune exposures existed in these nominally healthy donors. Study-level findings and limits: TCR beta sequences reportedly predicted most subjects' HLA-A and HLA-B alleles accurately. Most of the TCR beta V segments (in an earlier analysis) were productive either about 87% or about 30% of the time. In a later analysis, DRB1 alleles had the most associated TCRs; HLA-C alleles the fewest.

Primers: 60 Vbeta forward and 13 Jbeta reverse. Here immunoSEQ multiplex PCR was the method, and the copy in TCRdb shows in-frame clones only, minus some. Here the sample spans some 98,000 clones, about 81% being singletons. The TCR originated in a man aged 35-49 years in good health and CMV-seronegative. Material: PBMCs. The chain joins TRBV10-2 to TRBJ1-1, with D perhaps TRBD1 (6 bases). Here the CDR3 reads CASQQGRTEAFF. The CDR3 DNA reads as TGCGCCAGCCAGCAGGGGAGAACTGAAGCTTTCTTT.